This entry describes one TCR beta chain. Its antigen remains unidentified. The input lacks base qualities; no much larger clone sits a single base away. The sample comes from a study of blood T cell repertoires in COVID-19 (dated by TCRdb to the early 2020s). About the investigation overall: Samples covering the acute and convalescent phases of COVID-19 were provided by collaborators in the United States, Italy and Spain. HLA class I and class II types, where available, came from metadata supplied by the sample provider rather than from assay-based typing. The repertoires were released in a freely available public database intended as a resource for research on the immune response to SARS-CoV-2. The sample metadata nearly always contained a de-identified subject ID, COVID-19 status, age in years and sex. The material from the prospective study consisted of cDNA or gDNA derived from T cells, B-cell-depleted T cells, or PBMCs. The samples were drawn from the first 160 participants of the ongoing ImmuneRACE study and from 950 to 1,500 subjects provided by 6 global collaborators. Deeply sampled blood TCRbeta repertoires from subjects exposed to, actively infected with, or recovered from COVID-19 were included in the dataset.

Enrolling through a virtual design, the prospective study's participants ranged in age from roughly 18 to 90 years and lived across roughly 23 United States geographic areas. To assign participants to cohorts, the prospective study relied on clinical history that participants themselves reported in a screening survey and a study questionnaire. For ImmuneRACE Cohort 3, a participant was defined as recovered based on two consecutive negative NP/OP PCR tests, clearance by a healthcare professional, or resolution of symptoms. Mobile phlebotomists in the prospective study collected whole blood, serum and a nasopharyngeal or oropharyngeal swab from every participant. Additional blood draws and questionnaires over an approximately 2-month period could optionally be provided by prospective study participants. Before DNA extraction, prospective study blood samples were shipped either frozen or at room temperature.

TCRbeta CDR3 regions were amplified from genomic DNA using the immunoSEQ Assay, a bias-controlled multiplex PCR. In the source study's methods: The number of nucleated cells in each sample was estimated from the amplification of reference gene primers within the assay. To quantify the absolute abundance of each unique TCRbeta CDR3 rearrangement, sequence reads were collapsed and filtered. Productive Simpson clonality was computed per sample as the square root of Simpson's diversity index over productive rearrangements. As stored in TCRdb, this immuneACCESS dataset retains in-frame rearrangements with V and J assigned. A fraction of the clones does not appear; measured against another copy, unresolved V genes explain less than half of the discrepancy, and the remainder lacks a known reason. Clone size and the V and J calls come from that table; the DNA yielded D and trimming. This sample lists 240,000 or so clones; roughly 86% were detected once. The biggest ten clones account for 2% to 2.5% of the sample.

Results and caveats for the whole study, not just this receptor: The amount of clinical and demographic metadata varied by source and participant and was provided uncurated.

V trim: 5 bases; J trim: 4 bases; unmatched bases: 10. The CDR1 and CDR2 encoded by the germline V gene (reference sequence) are LNHDA and SQIVND. Counted from cysteine to phenylalanine, this CDR3 has 15 amino acids. The read is trimmed to its CDR3 DNA, 45 bases read in frame from base 1. The sample comprised PBMCs or T cells enriched from blood (not recorded which). The V and J genes are TRBV19 and TRBJ1-2; 7 bases in the junction line up with TRBD1. This receptor was identified in a woman in her fifties or sixties who had recovered from COVID-19. The CDR3 has the sequence CASSAPSTGSYGYTF. The DNA sequence follows: TGTGCCAGTAGTGCCCCCTCGACAGGGTCCTATGGCTACACCTTC.